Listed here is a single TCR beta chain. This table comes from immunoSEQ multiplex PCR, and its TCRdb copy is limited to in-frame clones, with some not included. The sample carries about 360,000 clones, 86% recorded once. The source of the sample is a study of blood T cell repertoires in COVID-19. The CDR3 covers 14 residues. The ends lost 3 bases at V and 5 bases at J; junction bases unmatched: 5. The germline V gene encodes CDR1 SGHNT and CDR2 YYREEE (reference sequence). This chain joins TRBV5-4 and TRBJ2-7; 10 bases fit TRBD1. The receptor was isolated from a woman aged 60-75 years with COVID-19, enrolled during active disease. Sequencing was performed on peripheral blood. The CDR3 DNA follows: TGTGCCAGCAGCTACCGGGACAGGGGACACGAGCAGTACTTC. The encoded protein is CASSYRDRGHEQYF.